This T cell receptor (beta chain) was captured by sequencing in a study of shared clonotypes between healthy human individuals. The assay was immunoSEQ multiplex PCR, and TCRdb's table has in-frame clones only and misses some. Among some 2.1 million clones listed, roughly 94% were seen once. Germline V lookup: CDR1 SGHRS, CDR2 YFSETQ. There are 15 residues in the CDR3. V gave up 5 bases and J gave up 4 bases; unmatched junction bases: 3. The clonotype originates from a man between 18 and 29 years old in good health. The chain carries TRBV5-1 and TRBJ2-3, with 14 bases lining up with TRBD2. Specimen: naive CD4+ T cells sorted from blood. Specified subset: CD45RA+ positively selected. The DNA of the CDR3 is TGCGCCAGCAGACCGGGACTAGCGGGAGCAGATACGCAGTATTTT. It specifies CASRPGLAGADTQYF.